The rows below give T cell receptor beta chains drawn from one sample of a study of OX40 agonist ivuxolimab in advanced cancers. Some clones are missing from TCRdb's copy, which holds only in-frame ones; the method was immunoSEQ multiplex PCR. The sample contains about 37,000 clones, about nine tenths of which appear only once. Sequences were derived from CD4+ or CD8+ T cells sorted from blood, sampled in a trial of the OX40 agonist ivuxolimab. The receptor source for this set is an adult with an advanced solid tumor such as melanoma, head and neck, liver or kidney cancer. Both conserved end residues are part of each CDR3. The D gene is left open where the match is weak. Expanded clones get a size class; other rows say once, few or many, or leave the size out.

NA,NA,TRBJ2-1,TRBV4-2,CASSQDPDWTDSSYNEQFF,TGTGCCAGCAGCCAAGATCCCGACTGGACGGATAGCTCCTACAATGAGCAGTTCTTC
few,NA,TRBJ2-4,TRBV14,CASSQASVGIQYF,TGTGCCAGCAGCCAAGCTTCGGTTGGCATTCAGTACTTC
few,NA,TRBJ1-2,TRBV4-3,CASSQDPGKGYTF,TGCGCCAGCAGCCAAGACCCGGGCAAAGGCTACACCTTC
NA,TRBD1,TRBJ1-6,TRBV28,CASLQGLNSPLHF,TGTGCCAGTCTACAGGGGCTTAATTCACCCCTCCACTTT
NA,NA,TRBJ2-3,TRBV11-2,CASSLGVNTDTQYF,TGTGCCAGCAGCTTAGGAGTCAACACAGATACGCAGTATTTT
NA,NA,TRBJ2-7,TRBV5-5,CASSSPGYEQYF,TGTGCCAGCAGCTCGCCGGGATACGAGCAGTACTTC
NA,TRBD2,TRBJ2-1,TRBV6-5,CASSYGLAVTEEQFF,TGTGCCAGCAGTTACGGACTAGCGGTCACAGAGGAGCAGTTCTTC
NA,NA,TRBJ2-2,TRBV5-6,CASSGGGGDTGELFF,TGTGCCAGCAGCGGTGGGGGCGGGGACACCGGGGAGCTGTTTTTT
once,NA,TRBJ2-7,TRBV7-6,CASSVGEPGEQYF,TGTGCCAGCAGCGTGGGGGAGCCGGGCGAGCAGTACTTC
NA,NA,TRBJ2-1,TRBV20-1,CSALMGNEQFF,TGCAGTGCTCTAATGGGGAATGAGCAGTTCTTC
NA,NA,TRBJ2-7,TRBV28,CASSWDPHEQYF,TGTGCCAGCAGTTGGGACCCACACGAGCAGTACTTC
NA,NA,TRBJ2-1,TRBV27,CASSLYNEQFF,TGTGCCAGCAGTTTATACAATGAGCAGTTCTTC
NA,NA,TRBJ1-2,TRBV6-6,CASVPSYRANYGYTF,TGTGCCAGCGTCCCCTCCTACAGGGCTAACTATGGCTACACCTTC
NA,NA,TRBJ2-5,TRBV28,CASSLPNQETQYF,TGTGCCAGCAGTTTACCAAACCAAGAGACCCAGTACTTC
few,NA,TRBJ1-5,TRBV19,CASNLDAEYNQPQHF,TGTGCCAGTAACTTAGACGCAGAATACAATCAGCCCCAGCATTTT
NA,NA,TRBJ1-1,TRBV5-6,CASSNGGYTEAFF,TGTGCCAGCAGCAATGGGGGGTACACTGAAGCTTTCTTT
few,NA,TRBJ2-2,TRBV7-9,CASSYGTGELFF,TGTGCCAGCAGCTATGGCACCGGGGAGCTGTTTTTT
NA,NA,TRBJ1-2,TRBV9,CASSVETGGYGYTF,TGTGCCAGCAGCGTAGAGACGGGGGGCTACGGCTACACCTTC
NA,NA,TRBJ2-7,TRBV14,CASSQLASSYEQYF,TGTGCCAGCAGCCAATTAGCAAGCTCCTACGAGCAGTACTTC
NA,NA,TRBJ2-3,TRBV7-2,CASSLKAGTDTQYF,TGTGCCAGCAGCTTGAAGGCCGGCACAGATACGCAGTATTTT